This TCR beta chain comes out of a study of T cells in Graves' hyperthyroidism and ophthalmopathy. Ten or more counts support this clonotype. The investigators amplified TCR beta CDR3 regions from RNA transcripts. The TCR CDR3 first-round RT-PCR relied on the HTBI primer set. In TCRdb, the multiplex PCR reads were re-called with MiXCR into one record per CDR3 protein. Here the sample spans roughly 510,000 distinct CDR3 sequences, around 20% being singletons. With V trimmed by 4 bases and J by 4 bases, 6 bases remained unmatched. There are 14 residues in the CDR3. In germline, CDR1 is SGHDT, CDR2 YYEEEE.

Sequenced material: blood. This chain links TRBV5-6 with TRBJ2-7; 9 bases line up with TRBD1. This TCR came from a man younger than 30 with Graves' hyperthyroidism. DNA of the CDR3: TGTGCCAGCAGCGAAGGACAGGGGAGATACGAGCAGTACTTC. Amino acid sequence: CASSEGQGRYEQYF. Full variable domain (remainder filled in from reference TRBV5-6 and TRBJ2-7): DAGVTQSPTHLIKTRGQQVTLRCSPKSGHDTVSWYQQALGQGPQFIFQYYEEEERQRGNFPDRFSGHQFPNYSSELNVNALLLGDSALYLCASSEGQGRYEQYFGPGTRLTVT.